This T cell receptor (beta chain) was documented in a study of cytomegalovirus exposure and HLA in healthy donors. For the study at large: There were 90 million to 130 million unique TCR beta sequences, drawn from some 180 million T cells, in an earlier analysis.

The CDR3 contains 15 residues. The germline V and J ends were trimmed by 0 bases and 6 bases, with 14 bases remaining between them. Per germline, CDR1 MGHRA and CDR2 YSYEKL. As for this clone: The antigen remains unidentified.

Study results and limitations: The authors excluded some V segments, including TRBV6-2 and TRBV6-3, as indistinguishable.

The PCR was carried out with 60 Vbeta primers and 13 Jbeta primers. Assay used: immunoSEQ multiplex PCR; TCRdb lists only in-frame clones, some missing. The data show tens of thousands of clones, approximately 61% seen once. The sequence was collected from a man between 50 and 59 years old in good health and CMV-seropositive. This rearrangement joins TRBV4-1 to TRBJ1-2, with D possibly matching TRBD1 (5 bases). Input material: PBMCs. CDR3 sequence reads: CASSQERQGGNGYTF. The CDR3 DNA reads TGCGCCAGCAGCCAAGAGAGGCAGGGCGGGAATGGCTACACCTTC.